Below, 4 T cell receptor beta chains from the same sample are listed, as sequenced in a study of T cells expressing NK-cell markers. No DNA is given; TCRdb re-called the 5' RACE reads and lists each CDR3 protein once. Listed are about 550,000 distinct CDR3 sequences; less than 4.5% falls within the top ten. Sequencing was performed on blood T cells: a sorted CD56 or NKG2C T cell subset, CD4+ or CD8+ T cells, or bulk PBMC T cells (not recorded which). These receptors all come from a man aged 18 to 30 in good health.

The chain employs TRBV7-3 and TRBJ2-3; the TCRdb call, TRBD2, lacks DNA for checking. Germline CDR1 reads SGHTA; CDR2 reads FQGTGA. This CDR3 has 14 amino acids. The CDR3 reads CASSLMDPRDTQYF.

This chain connects TRBV4-1 to TRBJ1-6; TCRdb lists TRBD1, though no DNA is available to test this call. CDR3 size: 14 residues. Per germline, CDR1 MGHRA and CDR2 YSYEKL. The chain's CDR3 is CASSQDRDWSPLHF.

The CDR3 reads CASSKPGQVDDQPQHF. V is TRBV6-2 or TRBV6-3 and J is TRBJ1-5; checking the TCRdb D call of TRBD1 is not possible without DNA. The CDR3 is made up of 16 amino acids. CDR1 is MNHEY and CDR2 is SVGEGT in the germline V gene.

V usage is TRBV5-1 and J usage is TRBJ2-3; there is no DNA to check the TCRdb D call of TRBD2. Germline V gives CDR1 SGHRS, CDR2 YFSETQ. The CDR3 is 17 amino acids. CDR3 in amino acids: CASSLEFSGSSSNTQYF.